The entry below describes one TCR beta chain. These data originate in a study of blood T cell repertoires in COVID-19. The method was immunoSEQ multiplex PCR; TCRdb's version includes in-frame clones alone and lacks a portion of them. Altogether tens of thousands of clones are present, approximately 80% being singletons, with the ten largest covering more than 2.5%. The CDR3 spans 13 residues. Trimming took 7 bases from V and 7 from J, leaving 13 bases between them. Germline CDR1 and CDR2: MNHNY and SVGAGI (reference sequence). Source material: peripheral blood. The rearrangement links TRBV6-6 to TRBJ1-4; no clear D. This receptor was identified in an elderly man with active or convalescent COVID-19. CDR3 DNA: TGTGCCAGCAACTCCTTCGAGGGTGAAAAACTGTTTTTT. This translates into CASNSFEGEKLFF.